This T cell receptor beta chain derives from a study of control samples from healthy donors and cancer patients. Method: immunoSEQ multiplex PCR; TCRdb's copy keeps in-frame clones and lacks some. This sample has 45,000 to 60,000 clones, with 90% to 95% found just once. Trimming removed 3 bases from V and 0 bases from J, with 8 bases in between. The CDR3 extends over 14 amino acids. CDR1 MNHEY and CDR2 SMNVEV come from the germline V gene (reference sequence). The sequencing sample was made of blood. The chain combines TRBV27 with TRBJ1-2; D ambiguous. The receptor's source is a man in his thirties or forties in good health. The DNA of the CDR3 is TGTGCCAGCAGTTTTGGAAGTACTAACTATGGCTACACCTTC. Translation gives CASSFGSTNYGYTF.